These 29 T cell receptor beta chains came from one sample sequenced in a study of shared clonotypes between healthy human individuals. CD45RO-negative, CCR7-selected cells formed the naive CD8 fraction, which excluded terminally differentiated effector memory CD45RA+ cells. The protocol was immunoSEQ multiplex PCR, while the TCRdb copy is restricted to in-frame clones and leaves out a portion. Counted here are approximately 2,200,000 clones, about 93% occurring once; the ten biggest clones make up under 2%. Sequenced material: naive CD8+ T cells from PBMCs. These receptors all come from a young man in good health. Some clones in this sample may be carry-over from other donors' samples.

The V gene is TRBV6-5, the J gene TRBJ2-7; no reliable D call. The V and J ends lost 6 bases and 2 bases respectively, with 11 bases between them. CDR3 size: 13 residues. Looked up from germline, CDR1 is MNHEY and CDR2 is SVGAGI. The CDR3 region has the DNA TGTGCCAGCAGCCCCACAGAGGCCTACGAGCAGTACTTC. Its translation is CASSPTEAYEQYF.

The rearrangement uses TRBV7-2 and TRBJ2-1, with TRBD2 matching over 8 bases. The CDR3 length is 16 residues. Trimming at V came to 3 bases and at J to 4 bases, leaving 8 bases not matched to a gene. CDR1 and CDR2 (germline): SGHTA, FQGNSA. The CDR3 nucleotides read TGTGCCAGCAGCTTTTCGGGACTAGTATTATACAATGAGCAGTTCTTC. This codes for CASSFSGLVLYNEQFF.

The gene calls are TRBV5-1 and TRBJ2-2; D assignment may be TRBD1 or TRBD2 (5 bases each). The V end was cut by 0 bases, the J end by 6 bases, with 15 bases between. The CDR3 runs to 16 residues. The germline CDR1 and CDR2 sequences are SGHRS and YFSETQ. CDR3 DNA: TGCGCCAGCAGCTTGGGTCCGGGACCGGGACCCGGGGAGCTGTTTTTT. Translation gives CASSLGPGPGPGELFF. Complete variable domain (other parts from reference TRBV5-1 and TRBJ2-2): KAGVTQTPRYLIKTRGQQVTLSCSPISGHRSVSWYQQTPGQGLQFLFEYFSETQRNKGNFPGRFSGRQFSNSRSEMNVSTLELGDSALYLCASSLGPGPGPGELFFGEGSRLTVL.

V usage is TRBV27 and J usage is TRBJ2-1; D is possibly TRBD2 (5 bases). The CDR3 has 14 amino acids. V shed 5 bases and J shed 6 bases, with 14 bases lying between them. Germline CDR1 reads MNHEY; CDR2 reads SMNVEV (reference sequence). The CDR3 is CASSNRASSNEQFF. In DNA form, the CDR3 reads TGTGCCAGCAGTAATCGGGCTAGCTCCAATGAGCAGTTCTTC.

The J gene is TRBJ2-7, the V gene TRBV2; D may be TRBD1 or TRBD2 (6 bases each). Trimming pared 7 bases from V and 3 bases from J, leaving 13 bases between. The CDR3 contains 13 residues. Germline CDR1 and CDR2: SNHLY and FYNNEI. CDR3 coding DNA: TGTGCCAGCAACGGGGGCCTCAGCTACGAGCAGTACTTC. Its translation: CASNGGLSYEQYF.

This chain links TRBV7-8 with TRBJ1-2, with D perhaps TRBD1 (6 bases). This CDR3 has 14 amino acids. Germline CDR1 is SGHVS and CDR2 is FQNEAQ. The ends were cut back, 4 bases at V and 4 bases at J, with 13 bases in the middle. The DNA for the CDR3 is TGTGCCAGCAGCTCCCGGACAGACCCCTATGGCTACACCTTC. It translates to CASSSRTDPYGYTF.

V is TRBV14 and J is TRBJ1-1, with D hard to call. Germline V lookup: CDR1 SGHDN, CDR2 FVKESK. V was shortened by 5 bases and J by 0 bases, with 10 bases between the two germline ends. The CDR3 extends over 14 amino acids. The DNA for the CDR3 is TGTGCCAGCAGCTTTGAGAACTTGAACACTGAAGCTTTCTTT. Translation: CASSFENLNTEAFF.

This clone was seen once. The chain couples TRBV9 to TRBJ1-3, with D possibly TRBD1 on 5 matching bases. The CDR3 has 16 amino acids. In germline, CDR1 is SGDLS, CDR2 YYNGEE. V dropped 0 bases and J dropped 2 bases, with 12 bases sitting between them. CDR3 protein: CASSVAGAHPGNTIYF. The CDR3 DNA is TGTGCCAGCAGCGTAGCCGGGGCCCATCCTGGAAACACCATATATTTT.

The genes are TRBV7-9 and TRBJ2-2, with TRBD2 as a possible D gene (5 bases). The CDR3 has 16 amino acids. The germline V gene encodes CDR1 SEHNR and CDR2 FQNEAQ (reference sequence). V dropped 6 bases and J dropped 2 bases, with 16 bases sitting between them. The CDR3, as DNA: TGTGCCAGCAGTGTGTCTAGCAGCCTAAACACCGGGGAGCTGTTTTTT. Protein sequence: CASSVSSSLNTGELFF.

The chain combines TRBV29-1 with TRBJ2-1; D is undetermined. V was pared by 6 bases and J by 4 bases, with 10 bases between. This CDR3 region has 12 residues. Germline V CDR1 and CDR2: SQVTM, ANQGSEA. The CDR3 spells CSVNRRYNEQFF. The DNA of the CDR3 is TGCAGCGTCAACCGCCGATACAATGAGCAGTTCTTC.

The genes are TRBV6-6 and TRBJ1-5, with 8 bases lining up with TRBD1. The V and J ends lost 6 bases and 14 bases, in that order; junction bases with no gene match: 12. This CDR3 spans 13 amino acids. Germline values: CDR1 MNHNY, CDR2 SVGAGI (reference sequence). The CDR3 is CASSHSRQGPEHF. The CDR3 DNA follows: TGTGCCAGCAGCCACTCACGACAGGGGCCTGAGCATTTT.

The chain couples TRBV27 to TRBJ2-1; D possibly uses TRBD1 or TRBD2 (5 bases each). Germline values: CDR1 MNHEY, CDR2 SMNVEV (reference sequence). V was pared by 2 bases and J by 6 bases, with 11 bases between. CDR3 length: 14 residues. CDR3 sequence reads: CASSLGGPFNEQFF. CDR3 DNA: TGTGCCAGCAGTTTAGGGGGACCGTTCAATGAGCAGTTCTTC.

This rearrangement joins TRBV6-6 to TRBJ2-1; TRBD2 matches at 9 bases. Per germline, CDR1 MNHNY and CDR2 SVGAGI (reference sequence). CDR3 length: 15 residues. Trimming cost V 6 bases and J 5 bases; bases outside gene matches: 8. The CDR3 DNA is TGTGCCAGCAGCCTTAGCGGGAGCCCCAACAATGAGCAGTTCTTC. Translated: CASSLSGSPNNEQFF.

The chain carries TRBV9 and TRBJ2-7, with TRBD1 as a possible D gene (7 bases). Germline loops: CDR1 SGDLS, CDR2 YYNGEE. This CDR3 has 16 amino acids. The V and J ends lost 0 bases and 1 base respectively, with 14 bases between them. Written as DNA, the CDR3 is TGTGCCAGCAGCGTAGCTCCAGGGGGGTTATCCTACGAGCAGTACTTC. It yields the protein CASSVAPGGLSYEQYF.

J is TRBJ1-5 and V is TRBV7-9; D not resolved. The germline V gene encodes CDR1 SEHNR and CDR2 FQNEAQ (reference sequence). The CDR3 consists of 14 residues. Trimming shortened V by 6 bases and J by 6 bases, and 15 bases separated the two germline ends. The CDR3 DNA is TGTGCCAGCAGTTTGGACGGACTAGTTCAGCCCCAGCATTTT. Protein sequence: CASSLDGLVQPQHF.

V is TRBV28 and J is TRBJ2-7; either TRBD1 or TRBD2 may fit D (5 bases each). CDR3 length: 17 amino acids. V was cut by 6 bases and J by 5 bases, with 26 bases left in between. CDR1 and CDR2 from the germline V gene are MDHEN and SYDVKM. Here the CDR3 reads CASSKPGGGEAPDEQYF. CDR3 in DNA: TGTGCCAGCAGCAAACCTGGTGGGGGAGAGGCCCCAGACGAGCAGTACTTC.

The gene calls are TRBV9 and TRBJ2-6; TRBD1 matches at 8 bases. CDR3 length equals 20 residues. Germline V lookup: CDR1 SGDLS, CDR2 YYNGEE. J lost 0 bases, V lost 3 bases, and 14 bases had no gene match. The CDR3 loop is CASSAPRGQEQISGANVLTF. CDR3 coding DNA: TGTGCCAGCAGCGCTCCTCGGGGACAGGAGCAGATCTCTGGGGCCAACGTCCTGACTTTC.

Of note for this clone: The sample has other DNA sequences that encode this CDR3 too. The chain recombines TRBV7-9 with TRBJ2-7; D gene unclear. The V gene's germline CDR1 is SEHNR and CDR2 FQNEAQ (reference sequence). The V end was cut by 4 bases, the J end by 1 base, with 5 bases between. This CDR3 has 12 amino acids. Here the CDR3 DNA reads TGTGCCAGCAGCTGGGGTTCCTACGAGCAGTACTTC. This encodes CASSWGSYEQYF.

The V and J genes are TRBV13 and TRBJ2-7; D unclear. The CDR3 contains 14 residues. Germline CDR1 is PRHDT and CDR2 is FYEKMQ (reference sequence). V lost 3 bases to trimming and J lost 3 bases, with 12 bases between them. CDR3 sequence: CASSFRSGSYEQYF. DNA of the CDR3: TGTGCCAGCAGCTTTCGTTCGGGTAGCTACGAGCAGTACTTC.

V and J are TRBV29-1 and TRBJ1-2, with unresolved D. This CDR3 spans 11 amino acids. The V end was cut by 0 bases, the J end by 6 bases, with 5 bases between. CDR1 and CDR2 (germline): SQVTM, ANQGSEA. The CDR3: CSVEERDGYTF. In DNA, the CDR3 is TGCAGCGTTGAAGAAAGGGATGGCTACACCTTC. Based on the CDR3 plus reference TRBV29-1 and TRBJ1-2, the full variable domain is SAVISQKPSRDICQRGTSLTIQCQVDSQVTMMFWYRQQPGQSLTLIATANQGSEATYESGFVIDKFPISRPNLTFSTLTVSNMSPEDSSIYLCSVEERDGYTFGSGTRLTVV.

The chain links TRBV2 to TRBJ2-7, with 7 positions matching TRBD2. The CDR3 has 14 residues. The V gene end was trimmed by 0 bases and the J gene end by 12 bases; junction bases not matched to a gene: 11. Germline CDR1 reads SNHLY; CDR2 reads FYNNEI. The chain's CDR3 is CASSEAGLGPGGYF. CDR3 sequence (DNA): TGTGCCAGCAGTGAAGCAGGTTTAGGACCGGGAGGGTACTTC.

The chain couples TRBV19 to TRBJ2-3, with 7 bases aligning to TRBD1. From germline, CDR1 is LNHDA and CDR2 SQIVND (reference sequence). The CDR3 is 15 residues long. Germline trimming cut 4 bases from V and 2 bases from J; bases unmatched to any gene: 6. In DNA form, the CDR3 reads TGTGCCAGTAGTACCCTACAGGGGTTCACAGATACGCAGTATTTT. Translation gives CASSTLQGFTDTQYF.

Concerning this clone: The sample contains more than one DNA sequence encoding this CDR3. The CDR3 DNA reads as TGTGCCAGCAGTCTACCGAACACTGAAGCTTTCTTT. Protein sequence: CASSLPNTEAFF. V usage is TRBV27 and J usage is TRBJ1-1, with unresolved D. This CDR3 region has 12 residues. Germline values: CDR1 MNHEY, CDR2 SMNVEV (reference sequence). V lost 5 bases and J 1 base, leaving 5 bases between the germline ends.

This chain connects TRBV19 to TRBJ2-5; 16 bases line up with TRBD2. V was clipped by 5 bases and J by 0 bases; unmatched bases: 3. This CDR3 region has 17 residues. Germline V gives CDR1 LNHDA, CDR2 SQIVND (reference sequence). CDR3 in DNA: TGTGCCAGTAGTTCGGGACTAGCGGGAGGGTACCAAGAGACCCAGTACTTC. Its protein product is CASSSGLAGGYQETQYF.

This clone was counted a single time. The chain recombines TRBV28 with TRBJ2-3; 7 nucleotides align to TRBD2. Germline CDR1 is MDHEN and CDR2 is SYDVKM. CDR3 length: 16 amino acids. Trimming cost V 3 bases and J 0 bases; bases outside gene matches: 6. CDR3: CASSLPGLRSTDTQYF. The CDR3 DNA reads as TGTGCCAGCAGTTTGCCGGGACTACGAAGCACAGATACGCAGTATTTT.

This sequence joins TRBV15 and TRBJ2-1; D possibly corresponds to TRBD1 (6 bases). Trimming shortened V by 1 base and J by 6 bases, and 13 bases separated the two germline ends. CDR1 is LNHNV, CDR2 YYDKDF, per germline (reference sequence). This CDR3 has 15 residues. The chain's CDR3 is CATSRGFEQGNEQFF. The DNA for the CDR3 is TGTGCCACCAGCAGAGGTTTCGAACAGGGCAATGAGCAGTTCTTC.

This clone was seen only once. This chain links TRBV27 with TRBJ2-1, with 9 positions matching TRBD1. CDR3 length equals 17 residues. V shed 5 bases, J shed 7 bases, and the junction held 15 bases outside the gene matches. The germline V gene has CDR1 MNHEY and CDR2 SMNVEV (reference sequence). CDR3 sequence (DNA): TGTGCCAGCAGTCCTTTTCGGACAGGGGAGGGGGCTAATGAGCAGTTCTTC. The encoded protein is CASSPFRTGEGANEQFF.

This chain links TRBV10-3 with TRBJ2-7; D is unresolved. Germline V lookup: CDR1 ENHRY, CDR2 SYGVKD. The CDR3 contains 14 residues. V lost 3 bases, J lost 7 bases, and 16 bases lay in between. CDR3 in amino acids: CAISELSPIEEQYF. In DNA form, the CDR3 reads TGTGCCATCAGTGAACTTTCCCCGATAGAGGAGCAGTACTTC.

The chain is built from TRBV28 and TRBJ2-7; tentative D call: TRBD2 (5 bases). CDR3 length equals 15 residues. Germline lookup yields CDR1 MDHEN and CDR2 SYDVKM. The V and J ends lost 3 bases and 3 bases respectively, with 15 bases between them. The CDR3 reads CASSFRGHSGYEQYF. DNA of the CDR3: TGTGCCAGCAGTTTTAGAGGGCATAGTGGCTACGAGCAGTACTTC.